A few counts support the clone carrying this T cell receptor (beta chain). The antigen remains unidentified. This entry is derived from a study of T cells after yellow fever vaccination. The CDR3 is 14 amino acids. V lost 1 base to trimming and J lost 1 base, with 4 bases between them. Germline-derived CDR1 and CDR2 are LGHNA and YSLEER. The study made its TCR cDNA through 5'RACE template switching. That step introduced a universal primer site along with UMIs. TCRdb reprocessed the 5' RACE reads with MiXCR, giving one entry per CDR3 protein. The sample holds around 600,000 distinct CDR3 sequences, more than 9% seen once. Study-wide points: Within FACS-sorted repertoires, abundant clonotypes contaminating from the bulk population could be present.

This chain joins TRBV4-3 and TRBJ2-2; D gene ambiguous. This TCR came from a man aged 25-45 years who received the YFV17D yellow fever vaccine. The input for sequencing was PBMCs, taken on the day of the yellow fever booster vaccination. CDR3 bases: TGCGCCAGCAGCCAAGTCGAGAACACCGGGGAGCTGTTTTTT. Encoded protein: CASSQVENTGELFF.